The following is a TCR beta chain sequence with its context. The antigen remains undetermined. The source of the sample is a study of post-analysis software for immune sequencing data. General study results and limits: Compared against controls, patients with multiple sclerosis displayed significantly lower normalized Chao1 diversity. Patients carried several TRBV segments more frequently than controls did, and TRBV5-6, TRBV5-1 and TRBV20-1 were among them.

Built from TCR beta cDNA, the libraries had unique molecular identifiers in them. cDNA molecules numbering 450,000 to 650,000 came from approximately 1 to 10 million T cells. TCRdb used MiXCR to reprocess the PCR reads, holding one entry per CDR3 protein. Among hundreds of thousands of distinct CDR3 sequences listed, 25% to 30% were seen once. V lost 5 bases and J lost 4; bases outside the gene matches: 5. Per germline, CDR1 LNHDA and CDR2 SQIVND (reference sequence). The CDR3 loop spans 14 amino acids. Sequencing input: blood. This rearrangement joins TRBV19 to TRBJ1-2; TRBD1 matches at 9 bases. The receptor's source is a girl between 5 and 17 years old with multiple sclerosis. This chain's CDR3 is CASSLTDRGYGYTF. The DNA of the CDR3 is TGTGCCAGTAGTCTGACGGACAGGGGCTATGGCTACACCTTC. Full variable domain (missing parts from reference TRBV19 and TRBJ1-2): DGGITQSPKYLFRKEGQNVTLSCEQNLNHDAMYWYRQDPGQGLRLIYYSQIVNDFQKGDIAEGYSVSREKKESFPLTVTSAQKNPTAFYLCASSLTDRGYGYTFGSGTRLTVV.